A selection of T cell receptor beta chains follows, all from one sample in a study of blood T cell repertoires in COVID-19. Clones were sequenced by immunoSEQ multiplex PCR, and TCRdb holds only the in-frame ones, with some missing. The sample shows 150,000 to 200,000 clones, approximately 85% of them seen only once. Sequencing input: peripheral blood. These receptor sequences come from a man aged 55 to 70 with acute or convalescent COVID-19. Both conserved end residues are part of each CDR3. The D gene is left open where the match is weak. Some rows mark clone size as missing; the rest say once, few, many or name a class of expanded clone.

j_gene | abundance | v_gene | d_gene | CDR3nt | CDR3aa
TRBJ2-2 | - | TRBV6-6 | TRBD1 | TGTGCCAGCAGTACGACAGGGTCCGGGGAGCTGTTTTTT | CASSTTGSGELFF
TRBJ2-7 | - | TRBV18 | TRBD1 | TGTGCCAGCTCACCATCCGGGACAGGGGGGTACGAGCAGTACTTC | CASSPSGTGGYEQYF
TRBJ2-1 | - | TRBV30 | - | TGTGCCTGGACGGTCGATAGCTCCTACAATGAGCAGTTCTTC | CAWTVDSSYNEQFF
TRBJ1-1 | - | TRBV30 | - | TGTGCCTGGGGCAGGGAGGGGACTGAAGCTTTCTTT | CAWGREGTEAFF
TRBJ2-2 | - | TRBV4-2 | TRBD2 | TGTGCCAGCAGTAGCGGGAGCGATCACACCGGGGAGCTGTTTTTT | CASSSGSDHTGELFF
TRBJ2-7 | - | TRBV6-5 | TRBD1 | TGTGCCAGCCGCCGGGACAGGGGCTACGAGCAGTACTTC | CASRRDRGYEQYF
TRBJ2-7 | - | TRBV18 | - | TGTGCCAGCTCACCCAACTACGAGCAGTACTTC | CASSPNYEQYF
TRBJ2-7 | once | TRBV18 | - | TGTGCCAGCTCACGAGAGAGGAACGAGCAGTACTTC | CASSRERNEQYF
TRBJ2-7 | - | TRBV7-2 | TRBD1 | TGTGCCAGCAGCTTAGCGTCCGGGACAGGGTACTACGAGCAGTACTTC | CASSLASGTGYYEQYF
TRBJ2-7 | - | TRBV5-1 | TRBD1 | TGCGCCAGCAGCTCCTCGGACAGGGTCCACGAGCAGTACTTC | CASSSSDRVHEQYF
TRBJ2-1 | - | TRBV28 | - | TGTGCCAGCAGTTTATTCGGTCGGGAGCAGTTCTTC | CASSLFGREQFF
TRBJ2-7 | once | TRBV6-2/TRBV6-3 | TRBD2 | TGTGCCAGCAGCCGACTAGCGGGAGCGAAGGAGCAGTACTTC | CASSRLAGAKEQYF
TRBJ1-3 | few | TRBV18 | - | TGTGCCAGCTCACCGGCGAGAGGGAACGGTTACACCATATATTTT | CASSPARGNGYTIYF
TRBJ2-2 | - | TRBV5-1 | - | TGCGCCAGCAGCTCGGGACTTCCAACCGGGGAGCTGTTTTTT | CASSSGLPTGELFF
TRBJ2-3 | once | TRBV10-3 | TRBD2 | TGTGCCATCAGAGCCCTAAGCGGGAGAACAGATACGCAGTATTTT | CAIRALSGRTDTQYF
TRBJ1-5 | - | TRBV5-8 | TRBD1 | TGTGCCAGCAGTATCGGACAGGGAGGATATCAGCCCCAGCATTTT | CASSIGQGGYQPQHF
TRBJ1-2 | - | TRBV12-2 | - | TGTGCAAGTCGCTTAGCGAGGGGGGGCTATGGCTACACCTTC | CASRLARGGYGYTF
TRBJ1-5 | few | TRBV6-6 | - | TGTGCCAGCAGTGACGGACACTTGAATCAGCCCCAGCATTTT | CASSDGHLNQPQHF
TRBJ2-7 | - | TRBV6-5 | TRBD1 | TGTGCCAGCAGTTCGTGGACAGGGCCCTACGAGCAGTACTTC | CASSSWTGPYEQYF
TRBJ2-1 | - | TRBV3-1/TRBV3-2 | - | TGTGCCAGCAGCCTTTCGAGCTCCTACAATGAGCAGTTCTTC | CASSLSSSYNEQFF
TRBJ2-7 | once | TRBV5-6 | TRBD2 | TGTGCCAGCAGTTTAGCGGGGGCGGGAGGGTCTTGGGAGCAGTACTTC | CASSLAGAGGSWEQYF
TRBJ2-5 | - | TRBV5-1 | TRBD2 | TGCGCCAGCAGCCCCGGACTAGCGGGAGCGGAGACCCAGTACTTC | CASSPGLAGAETQYF
TRBJ1-1 | - | TRBV4-2 | - | TGTGCCAGCAGCCACCTCGGAGGCAGGCAAAACACTGAAGCTTTCTTT | CASSHLGGRQNTEAFF
TRBJ2-1 | - | TRBV20-1 | - | TGCAGTGCTAGAGTGGGGCCTCAGTTCTTC | CSARVGPQFF
TRBJ2-1 | - | TRBV7-2 | TRBD2 | TGTGCCAGCAGCTTCACTAGCGGGACATACAATGAGCAGTTCTTC | CASSFTSGTYNEQFF
TRBJ1-2 | - | TRBV3-1/TRBV3-2 | - | TGTGCCAGCAGCCAAGTCGGGTCAGGGGACTATGGCTACACCTTC | CASSQVGSGDYGYTF
TRBJ2-2 | - | TRBV30 | TRBD2 | TGTGCCTGGGAGCTGGCGGGAGGGCCTGGTGAGCTGTTTTTT | CAWELAGGPGELFF
TRBJ2-1 | - | TRBV30 | TRBD1 | TGTGCCTGGAGTGGGCGGAGGGGGGGACAGGGGGCCCGGAATGAGCAGTTCTTC | CAWSGRRGGQGARNEQFF
TRBJ1-2 | - | TRBV28 | - | TGTGCCAGCAGCTCAGGGCCCCCTAACTATGGCTACACCTTC | CASSSGPPNYGYTF
TRBJ1-6 | - | TRBV30 | - | TGTGCCTGGAGCTTGGGCAGGGTAACACCCCTCCACTTT | CAWSLGRVTPLHF
TRBJ2-6 | - | TRBV9 | - | TGTGCCAGCAGCGCTCCCCGGGGAGTGGGGTCTGGGGCCAACGTCCTGACTTTC | CASSAPRGVGSGANVLTF
TRBJ2-2 | - | TRBV7-9 | - | TGTGCCAGCAGCTTAGATACTACGGGCGGGGAGCTGTTTTTT | CASSLDTTGGELFF
TRBJ1-4 | - | TRBV12-3/TRBV12-4 | - | TGTGCCAGCAGAGGGTTCGGCGGGGAACTGTTTTTT | CASRGFGGELFF
TRBJ1-1 | - | TRBV18 | - | TGTGCCAGCTCACCTCGTATGGCAGGGGACACTGAAGCTTTCTTT | CASSPRMAGDTEAFF
TRBJ1-2 | - | TRBV28 | - | TGTGCCAGCACGAGGTCTACTAACTATGGCTACACCTTC | CASTRSTNYGYTF
TRBJ1-4 | - | TRBV18 | - | TGTGCCAGCTCCCTTGGACAGACGAAAGAAAAACTGTTTTTT | CASSLGQTKEKLFF
TRBJ2-4 | - | TRBV10-3 | - | TGTGCCATCAGTGAGTCAGGGGTAGTGGGAGGAGAAAAAAACATTCAGTACTTC | CAISESGVVGGEKNIQYF
TRBJ2-1 | - | TRBV6-5 | TRBD2 | TGTGCCAGCAGAGGACTAGCGGGAGACAATGAGCAGTTCTTC | CASRGLAGDNEQFF
TRBJ2-5 | - | TRBV6-6 | - | TGTGCCAGCAGTAGAGGGGAGGTTCAGGAGACCCAGTACTTC | CASSRGEVQETQYF
TRBJ1-4 | - | TRBV3-1/TRBV3-2 | - | TGTGCCAGCGGGAGGGGCAGGGAAGGGTATGAAAAACTGTTTTTT | CASGRGREGYEKLFF
TRBJ2-5 | - | TRBV2 | TRBD2 | TGTGCCAGCCTCGCGGGGGAGGGAGAGACCCAGTACTTC | CASLAGEGETQYF